The 6 T cell receptor beta chains given below trace back to one sample, sequenced in a study of blood T cell repertoires in COVID-19. TCRdb keeps only in-frame clones here, not all; method: immunoSEQ multiplex PCR. In the table there are about 140,000 clones, over 80% of which are singletons. Sequencing was performed on peripheral blood. These receptors were obtained from a man aged 30-40 years with COVID-19, enrolled during active disease.

The CDR3 region is CASSLLTGQGDGTGELFF. The CDR3 nucleotides are TGCGCCAGCAGCCTCCTAACGGGACAGGGAGACGGCACCGGGGAGCTGTTTTTT. The rearrangement uses TRBV4-1 and TRBJ2-2; TRBD1 agrees at 9 bases. The V and J ends lost 4 bases and 4 bases, in that order; junction bases with no gene match: 13. Per germline, CDR1 MGHRA and CDR2 YSYEKL. The length of the CDR3 is 18 residues.

The V call is TRBV5-5, the J call TRBJ1-5, with 7 positions matching TRBD1. The V and J ends lost 2 bases and 3 bases, in that order; junction bases with no gene match: 11. This CDR3 is 17 amino acids long. Germline values: CDR1 SGHKS, CDR2 YYEKEE (reference sequence). The CDR3 DNA reads as TGTGCCAGCAGCTTTGGAGAAACAGGGGCCATCAATCAGCCCCAGCATTTT. Translation: CASSFGETGAINQPQHF. Filled out from reference TRBV5-5 and TRBJ1-5, the complete variable domain reads DAGVTQSPTHLIKTRGQQVTLRCSPISGHKSVSWYQQVLGQGPQFIFQYYEKEERGRGNFPDRFSARQFPNYSSELNVNALLLGDSALYLCASSFGETGAINQPQHFGDGTRLSIL.

The genes are TRBV6-5 and TRBJ1-2; the match to TRBD1 covers 8 bases. J gave up 8 bases and V 0 bases, and 8 bases lay outside the gene matches. This CDR3 has 15 amino acids. CDR1 and CDR2 from the germline V gene are MNHEY and SVGAGI. In DNA, the CDR3 is TGTGCCAGCAGTTACTCGAATGTCGCAGGGGGCGGCTACACCTTC. It yields the protein CASSYSNVAGGGYTF.

The V call is TRBV19, the J call TRBJ1-1; 10 bases map to TRBD1. The length of the CDR3 is 15 residues. The J segment lost 6 bases and the V segment lost 4 bases, leaving 8 bases of the junction unmatched. From germline, CDR1 is LNHDA and CDR2 SQIVND (reference sequence). The DNA of the CDR3 is TGTGCCAGTAGTAGCGGTTTTGGGACAGGGGCTGAAGCTTTCTTT. Its protein product is CASSSGFGTGAEAFF.

The chain employs TRBV10-3 and TRBJ2-1; 14 bases map to TRBD2. V lost 3 bases, J lost 8 bases, and 6 bases stayed unmatched. Germline V gives CDR1 ENHRY, CDR2 SYGVKD. The CDR3 has 16 amino acids. The CDR3, as DNA: TGTGCCATCAGTGACTTTGGGACTAGCGGGAGTGATGAGCAGTTCTTC. Its protein is CAISDFGTSGSDEQFF.

This sequence joins TRBV28 and TRBJ1-2; no reliable D call. Trimming removed 4 bases from V and 6 bases from J, with 12 bases in between. CDR1 and CDR2 (germline): MDHEN, SYDVKM. The CDR3 covers 13 residues. CDR3 residues: CASSSPSGDGYTF. As DNA, the CDR3 is TGTGCCAGCAGTTCCCCATCCGGGGATGGCTACACCTTC.